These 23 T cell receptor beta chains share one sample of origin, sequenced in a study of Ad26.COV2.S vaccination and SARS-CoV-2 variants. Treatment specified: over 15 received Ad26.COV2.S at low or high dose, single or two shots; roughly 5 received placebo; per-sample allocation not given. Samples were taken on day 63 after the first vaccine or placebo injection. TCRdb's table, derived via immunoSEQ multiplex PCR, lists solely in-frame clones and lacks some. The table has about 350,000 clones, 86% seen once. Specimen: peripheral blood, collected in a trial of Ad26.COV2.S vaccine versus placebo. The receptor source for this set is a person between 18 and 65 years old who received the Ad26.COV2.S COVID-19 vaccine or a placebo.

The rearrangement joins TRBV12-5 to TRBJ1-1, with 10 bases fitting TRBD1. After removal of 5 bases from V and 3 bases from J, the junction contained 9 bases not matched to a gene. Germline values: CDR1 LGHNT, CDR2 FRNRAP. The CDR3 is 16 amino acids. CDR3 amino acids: CASGAGTGASDTEAFF. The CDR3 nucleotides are TGTGCTAGTGGTGCCGGGACAGGGGCTAGTGACACTGAAGCTTTCTTT. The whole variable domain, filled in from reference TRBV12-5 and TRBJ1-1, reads DARVTQTPRHKVTEMGQEVTMRCQPILGHNTVFWYRQTMMQGLELLAYFRNRAPLDDSGMPKDRFSAEMPDATLATLKIQPSEPRDSAVYFCASGAGTGASDTEAFFGQGTRLTVV.

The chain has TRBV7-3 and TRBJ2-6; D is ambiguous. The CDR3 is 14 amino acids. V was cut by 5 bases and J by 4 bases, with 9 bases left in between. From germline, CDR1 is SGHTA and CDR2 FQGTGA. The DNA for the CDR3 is TGTGCCAGCAGCCCACGCCCGGGGGCCAACGTCCTGACTTTC. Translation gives CASSPRPGANVLTF.

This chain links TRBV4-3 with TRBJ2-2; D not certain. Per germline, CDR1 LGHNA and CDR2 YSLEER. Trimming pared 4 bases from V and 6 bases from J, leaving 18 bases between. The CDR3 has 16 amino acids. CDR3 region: CASSPRAAEPPGELFF. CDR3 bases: TGCGCCAGCAGCCCGCGTGCGGCCGAACCACCCGGGGAGCTGTTTTTT.

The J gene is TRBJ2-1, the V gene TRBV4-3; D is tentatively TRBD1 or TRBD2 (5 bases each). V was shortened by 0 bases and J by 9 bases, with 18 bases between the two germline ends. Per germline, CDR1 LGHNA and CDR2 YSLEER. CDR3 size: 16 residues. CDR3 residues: CASSQDRGPRGTEQFF. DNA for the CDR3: TGCGCCAGCAGCCAAGATCGGGGACCGAGAGGCACTGAGCAGTTCTTC.

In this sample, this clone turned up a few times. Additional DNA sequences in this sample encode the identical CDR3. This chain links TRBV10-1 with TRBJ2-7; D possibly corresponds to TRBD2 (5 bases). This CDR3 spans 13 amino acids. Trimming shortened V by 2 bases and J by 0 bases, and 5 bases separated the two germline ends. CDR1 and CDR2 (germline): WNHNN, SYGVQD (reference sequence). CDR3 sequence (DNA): TGCGCCAGCAGTGAGGGGAGCTCCTACGAGCAGTACTTC. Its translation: CASSEGSSYEQYF.

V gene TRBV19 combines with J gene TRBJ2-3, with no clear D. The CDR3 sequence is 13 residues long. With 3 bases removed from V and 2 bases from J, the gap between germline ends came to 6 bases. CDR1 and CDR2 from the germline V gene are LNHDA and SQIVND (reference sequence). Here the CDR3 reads CASSITYTDTQYF. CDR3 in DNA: TGTGCCAGTAGTATCACATACACAGATACGCAGTATTTT. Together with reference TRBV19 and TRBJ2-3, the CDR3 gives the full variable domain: DGGITQSPKYLFRKEGQNVTLSCEQNLNHDAMYWYRQDPGQGLRLIYYSQIVNDFQKGDIAEGYSVSREKKESFPLTVTSAQKNPTAFYLCASSITYTDTQYFGPGTRLTVL.

The CDR3: CASSLAVLSQTDTQYF. The CDR3 nucleotides are TGCGCCAGCAGCTTGGCCGTTCTGTCTCAAACAGATACGCAGTATTTT. V is TRBV5-1 and J is TRBJ2-3, with D hard to call. V lost 0 bases and J 3 bases, leaving 14 bases between the germline ends. Germline assignment: CDR1 SGHRS and CDR2 YFSETQ. The CDR3 is 16 residues long.

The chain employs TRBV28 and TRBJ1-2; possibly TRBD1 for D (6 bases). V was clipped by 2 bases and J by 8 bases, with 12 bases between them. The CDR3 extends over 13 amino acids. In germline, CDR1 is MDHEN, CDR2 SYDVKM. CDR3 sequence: CASSLGAGQGYTF. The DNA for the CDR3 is TGTGCCAGCAGTTTAGGCGCAGGACAGGGCTACACCTTC.

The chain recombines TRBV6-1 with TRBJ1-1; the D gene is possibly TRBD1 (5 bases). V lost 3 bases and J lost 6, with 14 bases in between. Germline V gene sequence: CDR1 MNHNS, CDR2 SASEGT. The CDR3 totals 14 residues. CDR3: CASSEPPQGSEAFF. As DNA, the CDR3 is TGTGCCAGCAGTGAGCCGCCTCAGGGCTCTGAAGCTTTCTTT.

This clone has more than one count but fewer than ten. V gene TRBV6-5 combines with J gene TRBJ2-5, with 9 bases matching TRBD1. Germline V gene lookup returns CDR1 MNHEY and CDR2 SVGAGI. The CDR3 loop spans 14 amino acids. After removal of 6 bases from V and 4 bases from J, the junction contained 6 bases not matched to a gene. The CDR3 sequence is CASSPQTGGETQYF. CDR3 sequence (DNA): TGTGCCAGCAGCCCCCAGACAGGGGGAGAGACCCAGTACTTC.

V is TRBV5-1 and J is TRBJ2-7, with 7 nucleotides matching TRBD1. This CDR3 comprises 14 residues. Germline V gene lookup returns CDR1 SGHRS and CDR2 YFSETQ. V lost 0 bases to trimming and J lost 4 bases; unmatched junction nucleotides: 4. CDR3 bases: TGCGCCAGCAGCTTGGGGGGACAGTTGTACGAGCAGTACTTC. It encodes CASSLGGQLYEQYF.

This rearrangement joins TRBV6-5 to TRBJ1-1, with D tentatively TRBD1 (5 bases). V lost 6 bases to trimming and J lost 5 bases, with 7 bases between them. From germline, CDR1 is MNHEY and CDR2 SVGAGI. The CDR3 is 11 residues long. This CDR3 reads CASRGLTEAFF. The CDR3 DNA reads TGTGCCAGCAGGGGACTGACTGAAGCTTTCTTT.

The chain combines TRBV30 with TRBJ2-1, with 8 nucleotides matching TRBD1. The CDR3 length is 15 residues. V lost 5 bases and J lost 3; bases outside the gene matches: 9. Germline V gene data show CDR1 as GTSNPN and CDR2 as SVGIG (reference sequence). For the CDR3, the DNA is TGTGCCTGGGGGGGATTAGGACAGGGCTACAATGAGCAGTTCTTC. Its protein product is CAWGGLGQGYNEQFF.

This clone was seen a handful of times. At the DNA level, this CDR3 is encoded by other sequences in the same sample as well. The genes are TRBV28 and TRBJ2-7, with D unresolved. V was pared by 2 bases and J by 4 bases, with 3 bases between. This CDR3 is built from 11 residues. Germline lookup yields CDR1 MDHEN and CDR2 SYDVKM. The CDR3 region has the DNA TGTGCCAGCAGTTTAACATACGAGCAGTACTTC. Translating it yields CASSLTYEQYF.

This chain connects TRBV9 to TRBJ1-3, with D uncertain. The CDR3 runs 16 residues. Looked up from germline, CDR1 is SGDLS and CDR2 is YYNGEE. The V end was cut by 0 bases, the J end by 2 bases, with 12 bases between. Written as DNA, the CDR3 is TGTGCCAGCAGCGTAGGGGCAGCACAAACTGGAAACACCATATATTTT. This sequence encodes CASSVGAAQTGNTIYF.

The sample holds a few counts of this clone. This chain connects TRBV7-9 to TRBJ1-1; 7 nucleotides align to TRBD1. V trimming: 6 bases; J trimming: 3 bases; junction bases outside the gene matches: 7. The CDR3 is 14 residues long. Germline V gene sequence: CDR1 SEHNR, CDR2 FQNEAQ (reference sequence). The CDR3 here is CASRPTGFDTEAFF. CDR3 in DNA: TGTGCCAGCAGACCGACAGGGTTTGACACTGAAGCTTTCTTT.

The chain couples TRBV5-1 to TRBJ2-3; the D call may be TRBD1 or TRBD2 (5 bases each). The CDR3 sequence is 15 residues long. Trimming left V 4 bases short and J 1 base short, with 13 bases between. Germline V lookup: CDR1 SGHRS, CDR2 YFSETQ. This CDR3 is CASSGKGSGTDTQYF. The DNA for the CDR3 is TGCGCCAGCAGCGGGAAGGGGAGTGGCACAGATACGCAGTATTTT.

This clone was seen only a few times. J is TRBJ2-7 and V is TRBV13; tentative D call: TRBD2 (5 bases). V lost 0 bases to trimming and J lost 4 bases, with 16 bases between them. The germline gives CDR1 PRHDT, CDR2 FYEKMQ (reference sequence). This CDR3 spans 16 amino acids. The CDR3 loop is CASSLGGRGLGYEQYF. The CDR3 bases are TGTGCCAGCAGCTTAGGGGGCCGGGGTCTCGGGTACGAGCAGTACTTC.

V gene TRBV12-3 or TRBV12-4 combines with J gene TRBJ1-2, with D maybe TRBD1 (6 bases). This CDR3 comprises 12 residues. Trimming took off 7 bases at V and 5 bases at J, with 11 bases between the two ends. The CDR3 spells CASTGASYGYTF. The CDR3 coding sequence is TGTGCCAGCACAGGGGCTAGTTATGGCTACACCTTC.

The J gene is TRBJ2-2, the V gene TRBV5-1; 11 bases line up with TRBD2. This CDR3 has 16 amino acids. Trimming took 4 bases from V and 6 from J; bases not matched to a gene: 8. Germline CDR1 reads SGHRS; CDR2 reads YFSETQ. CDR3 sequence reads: CASSNRLAGIAGELFF. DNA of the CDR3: TGCGCCAGCAGCAACAGACTAGCGGGAATCGCCGGGGAGCTGTTTTTT.

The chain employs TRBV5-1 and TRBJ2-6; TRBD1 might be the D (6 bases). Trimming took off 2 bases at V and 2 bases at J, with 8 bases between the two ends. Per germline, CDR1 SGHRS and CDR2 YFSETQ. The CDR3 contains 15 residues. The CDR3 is CASSLQGPGANVLTF. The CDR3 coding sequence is TGCGCCAGCAGCTTACAGGGTCCTGGGGCCAACGTCCTGACTTTC.

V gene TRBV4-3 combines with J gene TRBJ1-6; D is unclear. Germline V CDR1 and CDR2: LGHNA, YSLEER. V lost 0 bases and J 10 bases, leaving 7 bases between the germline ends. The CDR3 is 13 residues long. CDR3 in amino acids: CASSQEVESPLHF. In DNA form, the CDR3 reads TGCGCCAGCAGCCAAGAAGTGGAATCACCCCTCCACTTT.

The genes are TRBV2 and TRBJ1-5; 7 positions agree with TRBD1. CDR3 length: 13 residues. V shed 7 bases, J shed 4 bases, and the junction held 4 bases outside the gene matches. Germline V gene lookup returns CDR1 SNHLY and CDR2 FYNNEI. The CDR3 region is CASTETGNQPQHF. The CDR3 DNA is TGTGCCAGCACCGAGACAGGGAATCAGCCCCAGCATTTT.